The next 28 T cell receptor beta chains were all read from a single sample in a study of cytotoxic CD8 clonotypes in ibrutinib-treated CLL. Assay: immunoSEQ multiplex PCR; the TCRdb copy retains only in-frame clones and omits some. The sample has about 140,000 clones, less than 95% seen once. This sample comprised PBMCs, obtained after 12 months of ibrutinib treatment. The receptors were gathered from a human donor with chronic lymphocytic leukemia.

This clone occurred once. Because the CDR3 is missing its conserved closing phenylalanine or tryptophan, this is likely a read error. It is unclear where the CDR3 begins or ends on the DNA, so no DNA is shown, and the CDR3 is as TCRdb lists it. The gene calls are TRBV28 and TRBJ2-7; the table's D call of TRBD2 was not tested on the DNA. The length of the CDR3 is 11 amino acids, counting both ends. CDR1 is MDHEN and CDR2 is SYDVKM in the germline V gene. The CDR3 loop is CASQSIGRKDL.

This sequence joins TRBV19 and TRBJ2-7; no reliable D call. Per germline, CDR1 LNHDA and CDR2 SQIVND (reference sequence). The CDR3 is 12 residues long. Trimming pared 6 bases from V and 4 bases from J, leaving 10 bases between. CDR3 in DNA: TGTGCCAGTAGCGCCCTCTCTTACGAGCAGTACTTC. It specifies CASSALSYEQYF.

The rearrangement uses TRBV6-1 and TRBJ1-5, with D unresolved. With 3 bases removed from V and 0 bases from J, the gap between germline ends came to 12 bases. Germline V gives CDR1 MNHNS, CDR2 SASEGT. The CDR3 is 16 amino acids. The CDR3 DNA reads TGTGCCAGCAGTGACGGCAGCTCGATTAGCAATCAGCCCCAGCATTTT. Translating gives CASSDGSSISNQPQHF.

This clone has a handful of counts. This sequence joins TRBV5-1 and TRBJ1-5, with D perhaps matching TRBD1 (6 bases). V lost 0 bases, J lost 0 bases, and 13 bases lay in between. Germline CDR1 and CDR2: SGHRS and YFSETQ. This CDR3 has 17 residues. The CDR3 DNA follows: TGCGCCAGCAGCTTGGAGGGGGGAGGTGATAGCAATCAGCCCCAGCATTTT. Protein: CASSLEGGGDSNQPQHF. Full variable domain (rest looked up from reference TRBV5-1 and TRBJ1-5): KAGVTQTPRYLIKTRGQQVTLSCSPISGHRSVSWYQQTPGQGLQFLFEYFSETQRNKGNFPGRFSGRQFSNSRSEMNVSTLELGDSALYLCASSLEGGGDSNQPQHFGDGTRLSIL.

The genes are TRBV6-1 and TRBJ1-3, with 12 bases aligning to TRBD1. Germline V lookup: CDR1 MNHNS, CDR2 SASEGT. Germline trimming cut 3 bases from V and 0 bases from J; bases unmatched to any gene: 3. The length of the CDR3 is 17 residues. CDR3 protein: CASSEGQGARSGNTIYF. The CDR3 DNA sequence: TGTGCCAGCAGTGAGGGACAGGGGGCTCGCTCTGGAAACACCATATATTTT.

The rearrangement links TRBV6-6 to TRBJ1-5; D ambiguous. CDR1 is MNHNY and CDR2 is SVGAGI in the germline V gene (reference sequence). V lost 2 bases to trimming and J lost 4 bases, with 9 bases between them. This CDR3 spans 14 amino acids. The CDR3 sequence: CASSYDSGNQPQHF. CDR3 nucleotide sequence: TGTGCCAGCAGTTACGATTCGGGGAATCAGCCCCAGCATTTT.

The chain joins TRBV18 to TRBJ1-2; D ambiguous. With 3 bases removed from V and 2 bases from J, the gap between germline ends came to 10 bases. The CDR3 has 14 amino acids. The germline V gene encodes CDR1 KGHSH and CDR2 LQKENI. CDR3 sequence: CASSPSDGNYGYTF. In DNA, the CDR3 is TGTGCCAGCTCACCTTCTGACGGGAACTATGGCTACACCTTC.

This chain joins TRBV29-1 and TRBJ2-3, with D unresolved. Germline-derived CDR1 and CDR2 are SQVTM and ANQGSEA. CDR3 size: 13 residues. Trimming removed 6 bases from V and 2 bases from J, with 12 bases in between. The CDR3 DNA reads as TGCAGCGTCGTACCCCAAGTCACAGATACGCAGTATTTT. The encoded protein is CSVVPQVTDTQYF.

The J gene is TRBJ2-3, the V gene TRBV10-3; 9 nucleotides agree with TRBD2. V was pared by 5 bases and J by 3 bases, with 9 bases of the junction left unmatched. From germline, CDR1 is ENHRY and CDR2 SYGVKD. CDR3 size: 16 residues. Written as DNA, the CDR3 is TGTGCCATCAGTAGTACCATGGCGGGAGGGACAGATACGCAGTATTTT. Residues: CAISSTMAGGTDTQYF.

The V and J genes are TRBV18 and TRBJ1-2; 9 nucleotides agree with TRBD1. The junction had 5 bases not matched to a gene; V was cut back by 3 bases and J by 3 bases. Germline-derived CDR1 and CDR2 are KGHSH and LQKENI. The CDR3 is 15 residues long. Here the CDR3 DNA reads TGTGCCAGCTCACCGCGGACAGGGGTCGACTATGGCTACACCTTC. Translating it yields CASSPRTGVDYGYTF.

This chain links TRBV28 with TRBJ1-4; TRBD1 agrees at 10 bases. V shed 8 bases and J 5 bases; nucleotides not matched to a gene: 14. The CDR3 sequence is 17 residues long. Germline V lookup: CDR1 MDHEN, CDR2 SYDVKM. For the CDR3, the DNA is TGTGCCAGCTCCTCTACCGGGACAGGGGCTTACAATGAAAAACTGTTTTTT. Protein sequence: CASSSTGTGAYNEKLFF.

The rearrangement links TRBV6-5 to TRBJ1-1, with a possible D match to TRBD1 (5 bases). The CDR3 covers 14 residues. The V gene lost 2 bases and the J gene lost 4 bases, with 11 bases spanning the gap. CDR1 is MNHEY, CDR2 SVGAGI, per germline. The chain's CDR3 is CASSYGTGATEAFF. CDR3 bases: TGTGCCAGCAGTTACGGGACGGGCGCCACTGAAGCTTTCTTT.

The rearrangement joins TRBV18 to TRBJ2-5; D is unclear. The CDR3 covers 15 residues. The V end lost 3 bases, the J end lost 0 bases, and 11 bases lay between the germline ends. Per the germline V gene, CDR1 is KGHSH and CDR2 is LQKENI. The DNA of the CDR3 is TGTGCCAGCTCACCGTACTCGGCCAACCAAGAGACCCAGTACTTC. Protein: CASSPYSANQETQYF.

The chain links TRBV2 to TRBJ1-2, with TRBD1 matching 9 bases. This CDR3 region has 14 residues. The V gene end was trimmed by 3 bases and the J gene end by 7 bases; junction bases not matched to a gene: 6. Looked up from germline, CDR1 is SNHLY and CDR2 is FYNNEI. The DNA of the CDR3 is TGTGCCAGCAGTGAGGGGAGGGACAGGGCTGGCTACACCTTC. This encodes CASSEGRDRAGYTF.

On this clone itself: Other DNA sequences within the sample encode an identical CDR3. The CDR3 spells CASSVVGATNEKLFF. For the CDR3, the DNA is TGTGCCAGCAGCGTAGTGGGTGCAACTAATGAAAAACTGTTTTTT. The rearrangement joins TRBV9 to TRBJ1-4; D gene uncertain. Germline V gene sequence: CDR1 SGDLS, CDR2 YYNGEE. V lost 0 bases and J 0 bases, leaving 6 bases between the germline ends. The CDR3 length is 15 residues.

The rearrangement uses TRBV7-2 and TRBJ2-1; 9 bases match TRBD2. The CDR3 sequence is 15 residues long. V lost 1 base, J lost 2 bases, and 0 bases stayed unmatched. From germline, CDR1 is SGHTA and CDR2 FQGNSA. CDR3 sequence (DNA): TGTGCCAGCAGCTTAGGACTAGCGGCCTACAATGAGCAGTTCTTC. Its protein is CASSLGLAAYNEQFF.

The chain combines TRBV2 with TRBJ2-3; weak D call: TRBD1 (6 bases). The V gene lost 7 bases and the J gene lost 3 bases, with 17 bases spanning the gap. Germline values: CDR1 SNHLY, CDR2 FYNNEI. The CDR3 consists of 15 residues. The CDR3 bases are TGTGCCAGCACCTTGACGGACAGCCCTACAGATACGCAGTATTTT. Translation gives CASTLTDSPTDTQYF.

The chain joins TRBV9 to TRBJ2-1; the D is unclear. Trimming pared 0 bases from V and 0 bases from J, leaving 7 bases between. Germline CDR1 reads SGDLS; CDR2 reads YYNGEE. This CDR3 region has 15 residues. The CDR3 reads CASSVVPSSYNEQFF. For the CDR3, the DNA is TGTGCCAGCAGCGTAGTGCCTAGCTCCTACAATGAGCAGTTCTTC.

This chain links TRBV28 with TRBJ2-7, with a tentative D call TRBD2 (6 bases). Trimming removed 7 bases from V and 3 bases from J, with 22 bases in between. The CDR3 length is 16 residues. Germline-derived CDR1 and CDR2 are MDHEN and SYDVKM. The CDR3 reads CASTPEGRLDHYEQYF. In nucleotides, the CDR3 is TGTGCCAGCACCCCGGAGGGCCGTCTCGATCACTACGAGCAGTACTTC. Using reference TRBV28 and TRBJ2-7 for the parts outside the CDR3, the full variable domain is DVKVTQSSRYLVKRTGEKVFLECVQDMDHENMFWYRQDPGLGLRLIYFSYDVKMKEKGDIPEGYSVSREKKERFSLILESASTNQTSMYLCASTPEGRLDHYEQYFGPGTRLTVT.

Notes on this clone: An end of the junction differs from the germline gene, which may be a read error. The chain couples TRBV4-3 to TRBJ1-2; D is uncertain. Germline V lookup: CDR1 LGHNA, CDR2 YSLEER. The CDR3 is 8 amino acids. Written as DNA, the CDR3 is TGCGCCAGCAGCGAAGAAGACTTC. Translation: CASSEEDF.

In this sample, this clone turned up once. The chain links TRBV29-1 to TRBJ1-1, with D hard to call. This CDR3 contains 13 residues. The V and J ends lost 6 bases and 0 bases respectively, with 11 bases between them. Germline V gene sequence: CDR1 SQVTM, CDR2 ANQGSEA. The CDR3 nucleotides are TGCAGCGTCTCGATGGTCTTGAACACTGAAGCTTTCTTT. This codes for CSVSMVLNTEAFF.

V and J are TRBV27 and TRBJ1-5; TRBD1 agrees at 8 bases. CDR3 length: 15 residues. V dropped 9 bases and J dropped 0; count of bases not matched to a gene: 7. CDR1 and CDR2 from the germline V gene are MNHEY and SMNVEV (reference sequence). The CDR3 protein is CARWTGRYSNQPQHF. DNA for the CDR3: TGTGCCAGATGGACAGGGCGATATAGCAATCAGCCCCAGCATTTT.

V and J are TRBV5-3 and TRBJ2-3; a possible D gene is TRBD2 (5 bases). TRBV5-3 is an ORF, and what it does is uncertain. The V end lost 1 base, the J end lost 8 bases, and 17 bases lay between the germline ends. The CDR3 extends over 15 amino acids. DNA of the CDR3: TGTGCCAGAAGCTTGTGGAGGAGGTTTTCGGTTACGCAGTATTTT. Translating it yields CARSLWRRFSVTQYF.

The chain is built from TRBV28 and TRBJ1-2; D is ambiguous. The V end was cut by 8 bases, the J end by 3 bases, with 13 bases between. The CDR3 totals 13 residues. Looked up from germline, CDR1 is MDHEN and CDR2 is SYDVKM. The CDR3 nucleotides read TGTGCCAGCTCCCCGGCTTCAGACTATGGCTACACCTTC. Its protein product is CASSPASDYGYTF.

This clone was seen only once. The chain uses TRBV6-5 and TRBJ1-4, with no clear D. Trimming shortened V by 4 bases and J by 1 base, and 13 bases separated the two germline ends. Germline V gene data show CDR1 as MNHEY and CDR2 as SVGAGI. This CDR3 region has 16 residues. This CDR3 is CASSSKGVGTNEKLFF. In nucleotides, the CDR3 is TGTGCCAGCAGTTCCAAGGGAGTCGGAACTAATGAAAAACTGTTTTTT.

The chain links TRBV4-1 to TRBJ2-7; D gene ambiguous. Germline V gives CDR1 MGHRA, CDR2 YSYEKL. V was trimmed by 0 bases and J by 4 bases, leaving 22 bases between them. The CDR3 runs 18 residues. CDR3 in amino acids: CASSQEFPGPGEPYEQYF. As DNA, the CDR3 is TGCGCCAGCAGCCAAGAGTTCCCCGGACCGGGTGAGCCTTACGAGCAGTACTTC.

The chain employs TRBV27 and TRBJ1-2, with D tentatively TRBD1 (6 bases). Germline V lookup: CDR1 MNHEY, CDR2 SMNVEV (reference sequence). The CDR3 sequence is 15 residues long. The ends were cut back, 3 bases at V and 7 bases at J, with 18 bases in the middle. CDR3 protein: CASSFEQGGGLGYTF. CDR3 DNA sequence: TGTGCCAGCAGTTTCGAACAGGGTGGGGGTCTTGGCTACACCTTC.

The DNA for the CDR3 is TGTGCCAGCAGTGGTGGGGGGGTTAATGAGCAGTTCTTC. As protein: CASSGGGVNEQFF. V is TRBV2 and J is TRBJ2-1; 7 nucleotides align to TRBD2. This CDR3 has 13 residues. Germline trimming cut 4 bases from V and 7 bases from J; bases unmatched to any gene: 4. The germline V gene encodes CDR1 SNHLY and CDR2 FYNNEI.